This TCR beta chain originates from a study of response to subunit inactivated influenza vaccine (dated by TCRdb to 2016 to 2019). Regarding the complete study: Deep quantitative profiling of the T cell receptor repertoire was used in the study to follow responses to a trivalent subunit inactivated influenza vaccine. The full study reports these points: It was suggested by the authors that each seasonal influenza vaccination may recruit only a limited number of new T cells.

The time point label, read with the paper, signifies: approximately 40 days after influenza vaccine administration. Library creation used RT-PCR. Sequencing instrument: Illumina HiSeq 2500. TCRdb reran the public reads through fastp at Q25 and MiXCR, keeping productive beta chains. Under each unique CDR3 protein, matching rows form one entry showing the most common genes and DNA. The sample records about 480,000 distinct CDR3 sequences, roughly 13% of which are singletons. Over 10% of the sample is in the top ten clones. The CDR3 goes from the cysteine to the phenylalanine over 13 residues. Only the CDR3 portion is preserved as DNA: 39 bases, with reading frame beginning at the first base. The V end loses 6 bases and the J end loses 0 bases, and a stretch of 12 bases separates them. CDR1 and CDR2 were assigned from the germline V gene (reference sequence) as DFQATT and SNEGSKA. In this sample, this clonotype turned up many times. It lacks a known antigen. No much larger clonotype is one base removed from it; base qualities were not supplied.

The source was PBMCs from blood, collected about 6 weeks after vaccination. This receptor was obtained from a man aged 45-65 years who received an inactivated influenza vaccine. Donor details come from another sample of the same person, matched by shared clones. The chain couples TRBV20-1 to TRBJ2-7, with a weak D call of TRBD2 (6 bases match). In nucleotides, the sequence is TGCAGTGCGGAGGGGAGTGACTCCTACGAGCAGTACTTC. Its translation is CSAEGSDSYEQYF.